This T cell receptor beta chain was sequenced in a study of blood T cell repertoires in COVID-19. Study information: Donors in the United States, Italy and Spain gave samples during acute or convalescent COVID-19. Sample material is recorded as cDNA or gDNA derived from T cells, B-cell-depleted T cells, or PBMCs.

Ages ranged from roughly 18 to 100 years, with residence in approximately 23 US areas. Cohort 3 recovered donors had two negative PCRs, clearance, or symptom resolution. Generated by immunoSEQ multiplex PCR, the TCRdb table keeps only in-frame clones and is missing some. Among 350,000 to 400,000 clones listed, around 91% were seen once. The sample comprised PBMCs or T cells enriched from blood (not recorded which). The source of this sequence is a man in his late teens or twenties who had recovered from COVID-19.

The CDR3 protein is CASSPAGQGHQPQHF. The DNA for the CDR3 is TGTGCCAGCAGTCCGGCGGGACAGGGGCATCAGCCCCAGCATTTT. The rearrangement joins TRBV28 to TRBJ1-5; 10 bases match TRBD1. Germline CDR1 MDHEN, CDR2 SYDVKM. This CDR3 spans 15 amino acids. V lost 5 bases to trimming and J lost 5 bases; unmatched junction nucleotides: 6. Supplemented by reference TRBV28 and TRBJ1-5, the full variable domain reads DVKVTQSSRYLVKRTGEKVFLECVQDMDHENMFWYRQDPGLGLRLIYFSYDVKMKEKGDIPEGYSVSREKKERFSLILESASTNQTSMYLCASSPAGQGHQPQHFGDGTRLSIL.